This section outlines one TCR beta chain sequence together with its context. Antigen: not known. The data stem from a study of cytomegalovirus exposure and HLA in healthy donors. PCR used 60 Vbeta primers and 13 Jbeta primers. Only in-frame clones appear in the TCRdb table, and some are missing; sequencing was by immunoSEQ multiplex PCR. The data hold around 190,000 clones, with 86% observed a single time. Study-level results: Most TCR sequences were uncommon, yet certain public TCRs appeared in many donors. There was a cluster of highly shared sequence variants that was likely a sequencing artifact. High sensitivity and specificity were reportedly achieved when the classifier diagnosed cytomegalovirus status.

CDR3 length equals 14 residues. Germline V CDR1 and CDR2: SGDLS, YYNGEE. V was trimmed by 0 bases and J by 0 bases, leaving 7 bases between them. Source material: PBMCs. This clonotype was sampled from a woman in her twenties or thirties in good health and CMV-seronegative. The chain joins TRBV9 to TRBJ2-7, with D unresolved. The CDR3 reads CASSVDPSSYEQYF. CDR3 DNA sequence: TGTGCCAGCAGCGTAGACCCTAGCTCCTACGAGCAGTACTTC.